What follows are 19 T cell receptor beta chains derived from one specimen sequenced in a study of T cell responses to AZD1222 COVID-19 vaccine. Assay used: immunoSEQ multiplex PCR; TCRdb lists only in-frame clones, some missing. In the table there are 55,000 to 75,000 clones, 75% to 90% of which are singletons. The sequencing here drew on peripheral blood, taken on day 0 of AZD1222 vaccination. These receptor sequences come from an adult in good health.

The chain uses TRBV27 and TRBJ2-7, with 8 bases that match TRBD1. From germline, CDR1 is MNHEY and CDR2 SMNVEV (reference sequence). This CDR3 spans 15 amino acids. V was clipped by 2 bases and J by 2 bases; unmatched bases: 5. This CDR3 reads CASSLLGQGTYEQYF. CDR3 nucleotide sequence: TGTGCCAGCAGTTTACTAGGACAGGGAACCTACGAGCAGTACTTC.

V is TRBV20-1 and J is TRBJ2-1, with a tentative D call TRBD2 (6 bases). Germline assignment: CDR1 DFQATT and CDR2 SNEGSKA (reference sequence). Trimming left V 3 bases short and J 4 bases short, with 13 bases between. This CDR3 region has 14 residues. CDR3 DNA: TGCAGTGCTAGTGGGCGGGGAGCTTACAATGAGCAGTTCTTC. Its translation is CSASGRGAYNEQFF.

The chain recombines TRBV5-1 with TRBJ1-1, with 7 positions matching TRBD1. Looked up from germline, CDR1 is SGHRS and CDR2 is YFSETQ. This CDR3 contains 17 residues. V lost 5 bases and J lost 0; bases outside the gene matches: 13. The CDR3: CASRITGVPTLNTEAFF. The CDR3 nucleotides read TGCGCCAGCAGGATCACAGGGGTCCCTACCTTGAACACTGAAGCTTTCTTT. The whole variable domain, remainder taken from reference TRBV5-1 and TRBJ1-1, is KAGVTQTPRYLIKTRGQQVTLSCSPISGHRSVSWYQQTPGQGLQFLFEYFSETQRNKGNFPGRFSGRQFSNSRSEMNVSTLELGDSALYLCASRITGVPTLNTEAFFGQGTRLTVV.

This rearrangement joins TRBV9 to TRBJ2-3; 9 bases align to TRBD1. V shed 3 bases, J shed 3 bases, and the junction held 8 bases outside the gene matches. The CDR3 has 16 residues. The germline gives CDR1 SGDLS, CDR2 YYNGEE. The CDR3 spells CASSATGGGLTDTQYF. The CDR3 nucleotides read TGTGCCAGCAGCGCCACAGGGGGCGGGTTGACAGATACGCAGTATTTT.

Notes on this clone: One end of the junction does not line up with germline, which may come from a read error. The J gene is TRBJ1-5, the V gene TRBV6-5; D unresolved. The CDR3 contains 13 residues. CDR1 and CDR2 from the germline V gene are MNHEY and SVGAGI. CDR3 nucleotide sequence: TGTGCCAGCAGTTACTCTGAGGGTCAGCCCCAGCTTTTT. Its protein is CASSYSEGQPQLF.

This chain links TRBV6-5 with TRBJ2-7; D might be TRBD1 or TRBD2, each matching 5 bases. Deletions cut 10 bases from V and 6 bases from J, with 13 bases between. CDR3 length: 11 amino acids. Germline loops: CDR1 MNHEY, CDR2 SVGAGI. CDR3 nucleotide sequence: TGTGCCACCTGGGGGTTTGGCGAGCAGTACTTC. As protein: CATWGFGEQYF.

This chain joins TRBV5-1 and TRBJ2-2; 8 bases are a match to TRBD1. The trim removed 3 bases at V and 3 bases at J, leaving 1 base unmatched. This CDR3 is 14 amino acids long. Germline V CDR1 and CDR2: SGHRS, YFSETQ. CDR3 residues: CASSWTGHTGELFF. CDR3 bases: TGCGCCAGCAGCTGGACAGGGCACACCGGGGAGCTGTTTTTT.

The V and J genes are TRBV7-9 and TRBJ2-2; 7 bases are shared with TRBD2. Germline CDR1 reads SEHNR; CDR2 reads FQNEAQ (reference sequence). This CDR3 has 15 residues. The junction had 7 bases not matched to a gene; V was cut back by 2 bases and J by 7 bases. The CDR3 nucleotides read TGTGCCAGCAGCTTACGGGGGGAGATGATCGGGGAGCTGTTTTTT. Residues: CASSLRGEMIGELFF. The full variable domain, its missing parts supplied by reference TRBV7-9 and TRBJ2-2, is DTGVSQNPRHKITKRGQNVTFRCDPISEHNRLYWYRQTLGQGPEFLTYFQNEAQLEKSRLLSDRFSAERPKGSFSTLEIQRTEQGDSAMYLCASSLRGEMIGELFFGEGSRLTVL.

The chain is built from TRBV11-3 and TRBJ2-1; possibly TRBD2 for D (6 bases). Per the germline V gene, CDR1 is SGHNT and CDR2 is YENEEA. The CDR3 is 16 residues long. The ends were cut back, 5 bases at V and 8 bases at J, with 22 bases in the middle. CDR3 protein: CASSPRGTALRDEQFF. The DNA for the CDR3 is TGTGCCAGCAGCCCTCGGGGGACTGCTTTAAGGGATGAGCAGTTCTTC. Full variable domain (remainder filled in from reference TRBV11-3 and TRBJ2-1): EAGVVQSPRYKIIEKKQPVAFWCNPISGHNTLYWYLQNLGQGPELLIRYENEEAVDDSQLPKDRFSAERLKGVDSTLKIQPAELGDSAVYLCASSPRGTALRDEQFFGPGTRLTVL.

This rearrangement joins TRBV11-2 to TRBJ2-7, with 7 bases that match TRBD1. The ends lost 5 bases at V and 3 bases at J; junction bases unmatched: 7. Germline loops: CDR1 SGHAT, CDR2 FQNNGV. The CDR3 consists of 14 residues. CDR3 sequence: CASSPRQGSYEQYF. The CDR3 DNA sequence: TGTGCCAGCAGCCCCCGACAGGGAAGCTACGAGCAGTACTTC.

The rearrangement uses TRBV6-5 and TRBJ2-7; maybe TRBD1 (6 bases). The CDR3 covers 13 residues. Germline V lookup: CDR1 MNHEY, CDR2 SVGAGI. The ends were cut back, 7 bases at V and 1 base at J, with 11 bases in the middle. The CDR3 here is CASKQGESYEQYF. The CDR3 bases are TGTGCCAGCAAACAGGGTGAATCCTACGAGCAGTACTTC.

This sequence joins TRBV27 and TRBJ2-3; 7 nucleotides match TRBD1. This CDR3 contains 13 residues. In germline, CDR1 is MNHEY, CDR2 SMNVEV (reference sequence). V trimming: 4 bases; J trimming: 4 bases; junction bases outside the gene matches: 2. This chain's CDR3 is CASSSTGADTQYF. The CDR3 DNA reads TGTGCCAGCAGTTCCACAGGGGCAGATACGCAGTATTTT.

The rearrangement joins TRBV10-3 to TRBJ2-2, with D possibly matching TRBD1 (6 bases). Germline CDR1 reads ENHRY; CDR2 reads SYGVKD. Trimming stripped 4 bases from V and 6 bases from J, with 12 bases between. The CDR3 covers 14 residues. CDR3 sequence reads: CAISARDTAGELFF. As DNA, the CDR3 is TGTGCCATCAGTGCCCGGGACACCGCCGGGGAGCTGTTTTTT.

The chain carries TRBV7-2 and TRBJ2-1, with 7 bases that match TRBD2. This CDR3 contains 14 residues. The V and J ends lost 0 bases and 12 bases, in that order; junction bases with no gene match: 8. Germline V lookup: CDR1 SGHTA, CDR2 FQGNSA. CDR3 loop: CASSLARTSLGQFF. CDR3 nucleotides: TGTGCCAGCAGCTTAGCAAGGACTAGTTTGGGGCAGTTCTTC. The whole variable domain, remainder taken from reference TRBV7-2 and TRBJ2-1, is GAGVSQSPSNKVTEKGKDVELRCDPISGHTALYWYRQSLGQGLEFLIYFQGNSAPDKSGLPSDRFSAERTGGSVSTLTIQRTQQEDSAVYLCASSLARTSLGQFFGPGTRLTVL.

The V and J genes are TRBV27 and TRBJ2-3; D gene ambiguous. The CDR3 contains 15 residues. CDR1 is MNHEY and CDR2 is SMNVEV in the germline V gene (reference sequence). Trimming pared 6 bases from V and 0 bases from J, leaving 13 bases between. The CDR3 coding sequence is TGTGCCAGCAGCCCCCTAGTTGCTAGCACAGATACGCAGTATTTT. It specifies CASSPLVASTDTQYF.

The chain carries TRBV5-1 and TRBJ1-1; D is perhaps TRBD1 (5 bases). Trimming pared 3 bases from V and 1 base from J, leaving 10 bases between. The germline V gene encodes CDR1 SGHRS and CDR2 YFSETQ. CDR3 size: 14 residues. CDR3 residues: CASSSQGKNTEAFF. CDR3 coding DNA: TGCGCCAGCAGCTCGCAGGGAAAGAACACTGAAGCTTTCTTT.

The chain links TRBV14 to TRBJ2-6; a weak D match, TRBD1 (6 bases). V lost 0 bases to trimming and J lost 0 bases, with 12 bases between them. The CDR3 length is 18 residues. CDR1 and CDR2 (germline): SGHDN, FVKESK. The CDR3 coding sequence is TGTGCCAGCAGCCAAGAAGACAGGCACCTCTCTGGGGCCAACGTCCTGACTTTC. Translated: CASSQEDRHLSGANVLTF.

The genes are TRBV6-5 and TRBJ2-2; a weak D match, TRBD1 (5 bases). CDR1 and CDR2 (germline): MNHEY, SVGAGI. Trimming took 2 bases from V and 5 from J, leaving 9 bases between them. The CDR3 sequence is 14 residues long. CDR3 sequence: CASSYDRQTGELFF. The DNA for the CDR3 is TGTGCCAGCAGTTACGACCGACAGACCGGGGAGCTGTTTTTT.

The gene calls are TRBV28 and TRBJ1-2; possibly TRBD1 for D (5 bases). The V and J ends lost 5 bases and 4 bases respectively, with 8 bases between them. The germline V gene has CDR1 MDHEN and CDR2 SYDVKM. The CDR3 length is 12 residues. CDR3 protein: CASSAGGYGYTF. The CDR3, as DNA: TGTGCCAGCAGTGCCGGGGGCTATGGCTACACCTTC.